This is a list of T cell receptor beta chains from one sample in a study of T-cell reconstitution after alpha-beta-depleted transplantation in children. TCRdb reprocessed the PCR reads with MiXCR, giving one entry per CDR3 protein. The sample lists 90,000 to 95,000 distinct CDR3 sequences; 10% to 15% were seen once. The input for sequencing was PBMCs from the stem cell graft donor, taken from the stem cell graft. These receptors were taken from a human donor who donated a stem cell graft to a child with inherited bone marrow failure. Both conserved end residues are part of each CDR3. The D gene is left open where the match is weak. The size of a clone is reported for some rows only, either as once, few or many, or as a class for expanded clones.

many | TRBJ2-1 | - | TRBV4-1 | TGCGCCAGCAGCCAAGCCCCACTGGCCCTTCATGAGCAGTTCTTC | CASSQAPLALHEQFF
many | TRBJ2-1 | - | TRBV4-2 | TGTGCCAGCAGCCAAGGGGCAGGGGGGAGCAATGAGCAGTTCTTC | CASSQGAGGSNEQFF
- | TRBJ1-3 | - | TRBV12-3/TRBV12-4 | TGTGCCAGCAGTTTAAACCAGGGAGCCTCTGGAAACACCATATATTTT | CASSLNQGASGNTIYF
many | TRBJ2-7 | - | TRBV29-1 | TGCAGCGTTATGGAGGGAGACTACGAGCAGTACTTC | CSVMEGDYEQYF
many | TRBJ1-2 | - | TRBV29-1 | TGCAGCGTTGAAGACAGGCGAGTTCCCTATGGCTACACCTTC | CSVEDRRVPYGYTF
many | TRBJ2-7 | TRBD1 | TRBV4-3 | TGCGCCAGCAGCCTCAACCGGGACAGCTCCTACGAGCAGTACTTC | CASSLNRDSSYEQYF
many | TRBJ1-1 | - | TRBV4-3 | TGCGCCAGCAGCCAAGATCCCGGGGCGCGACTGAACACTGAAGCTTTCTTT | CASSQDPGARLNTEAFF
many | TRBJ2-7 | - | TRBV29-1 | TGCAGCGTCGTTGCAGAGTACTACGAGCAGTACTTC | CSVVAEYYEQYF
many | TRBJ1-1 | - | TRBV7-8 | TGTGCCAGCAGCTTAGCCGGACAGAACATGAACACTGAAGCTTTCTTT | CASSLAGQNMNTEAFF
many | TRBJ2-1 | TRBD1 | TRBV6-2/TRBV6-3 | TGTGCCAGCAGTTCGCTCGGGACAGGGTCGGGAAATGAGCAGTTCTTC | CASSSLGTGSGNEQFF
- | TRBJ1-6 | TRBD1 | TRBV4-1 | TGCGCCAGCAGCCAAGGACAGGGAGAGGTTTCACCCCTCCACTTT | CASSQGQGEVSPLHF
few | TRBJ2-1 | - | TRBV6-5 | TGTGCCAGCAGTTATACGGGGGAAAGTGAGCAGTTCTTC | CASSYTGESEQFF
few | TRBJ2-5 | TRBD2 | TRBV7-2 | TGTGCCAGCAGCTTAGGTCGGGGGGGGCCGGAGACCCAGTACTTC | CASSLGRGGPETQYF
many | TRBJ2-7 | - | TRBV27 | TGTGCCAGCAGCCCGGGACACAACTGGGGTTACGAGCAGTACTTC | CASSPGHNWGYEQYF
many | TRBJ2-1 | TRBD2 | TRBV11-2 | TGTGCCAGCAGCTTTGTGGGCGGGACTAGCGACCTCGATGAGCAGTTCTTC | CASSFVGGTSDLDEQFF
many | TRBJ2-7 | - | TRBV5-1 | TGCGCCAGCAGCTTGCGGGAGACGGGAGAGCAGTACTTC | CASSLRETGEQYF
few | TRBJ1-1 | - | TRBV6-5 | TGTGCCAGCAGTGATTTGAATTTGGCTTTCTTT | CASSDLNLAFF
many | TRBJ2-7 | - | TRBV25-1 | TGTGCCAGCAGTGGCTCTGGGGCCTACGAGCAGTACTTC | CASSGSGAYEQYF
many | TRBJ2-2 | - | TRBV29-1 | TGCAGCGTCGGGGACCAGGGCACCGGGGAGCTGTTTTTT | CSVGDQGTGELFF
many | TRBJ2-7 | - | TRBV5-1 | TGCGCCAGCAGCTTGGGTGCCAGGGCCTACGAGCAGTACTTC | CASSLGARAYEQYF
few | TRBJ1-1 | TRBD1 | TRBV18 | TGTGCCAGCTCACCGACAGGGGGAGGCACTGAAGCTTTCTTT | CASSPTGGGTEAFF
- | TRBJ1-2 | - | TRBV7-6 | TGTGCCAGCAGCTTCGGAGGGAGCTATGGCTACACCTTC | CASSFGGSYGYTF
many | TRBJ2-2 | TRBD2 | TRBV25-1 | TGTGCCAGCAGAAATCAGCGGGAGGGGAACACCGGGGAGCTGTTTTTT | CASRNQREGNTGELFF
medium-sized | TRBJ2-5 | - | TRBV3-1 | TGTGCCAGCAGCCAAGATCCCAGACAGAGGGAAGAGACCCAGTACTTC | CASSQDPRQREETQYF
many | TRBJ2-2 | - | TRBV6-2/TRBV6-3 | TGTGCCGCGGGGAACACCGGGGAGCTGTTTTTT | CAAGNTGELFF
many | TRBJ2-1 | TRBD1 | TRBV5-1 | TGCGCCAGCAGCTTGCATCTTGGGACAGGTTACAATGAGCAGTTCTTC | CASSLHLGTGYNEQFF
few | TRBJ1-1 | - | TRBV12-5 | TGTGCTAGTGGTTTGGTACTCGGCAGGGGCACGAACACTGAAGCTTTCTTT | CASGLVLGRGTNTEAFF
many | TRBJ1-2 | TRBD1 | TRBV7-2 | TGTGCCAGCAGCTTAGGGGCCGGGACAGGGCGCTATGGCTACACCTTC | CASSLGAGTGRYGYTF
many | TRBJ2-7 | TRBD1 | TRBV5-1 | TGCGCCAGCAGCTACGGAGACAGGGATAGCGACGAGCAGTACTTC | CASSYGDRDSDEQYF
- | TRBJ1-1 | - | TRBV2 | TGTGCCAGCAGTTTCCTCGTACCGGAGAACACTGAAGCTTTCTTT | CASSFLVPENTEAFF
many | TRBJ2-1 | - | TRBV7-2 | TGTGCCAGCAGCTCCCGGGCCTTCGAGAATGAGCAGTTCTTC | CASSSRAFENEQFF
many | TRBJ2-5 | - | TRBV5-5 | TGTGCCAGCAGCTCCCCCGGACGAGGGGAAGAGACCCAGTACTTC | CASSSPGRGEETQYF
many | TRBJ2-7 | TRBD1 | TRBV5-5 | TGTGCCAGCAGCTTGGGGGACAGGGGGCGTCACGACGAGCAGTACTTC | CASSLGDRGRHDEQYF
many | TRBJ2-1 | - | TRBV7-8 | TGTGCCAGCAGGGGGACCACCCTGAATTACAATGAGCAGTTCTTC | CASRGTTLNYNEQFF
- | TRBJ2-5 | TRBD2 | TRBV29-1 | TGCAGCGTTCTCACTAGCGGCCAAGAGACCCAGTACTTC | CSVLTSGQETQYF
many | TRBJ2-3 | TRBD1 | TRBV11-2 | TGTGCCAGCAGCTTAGCGACAGGGGCCCTCACAGATACGCAGTATTTT | CASSLATGALTDTQYF
many | TRBJ1-5 | - | TRBV5-1 | TGCGCCAGCAGCTTGGATAGCGATGGACCCCAGCATTTT | CASSLDSDGPQHF
many | TRBJ2-1 | - | TRBV20-1 | TGCAGTGCTAGCGGGAGCTCCTACAATGAGCAGTTCTTC | CSASGSSYNEQFF
few | TRBJ2-7 | - | TRBV30 | TGTGCCTGGAAACTTCGTTCAGGATACTCCTACGAGCAGTACTTC | CAWKLRSGYSYEQYF
many | TRBJ1-4 | TRBD1 | TRBV7-2 | TGTGCCAGCAGCTTAAACGGACAGGGGGGAAAACTGTTTTTT | CASSLNGQGGKLFF
- | TRBJ1-4 | - | TRBV14 | TGTGCCAGCAGCCAAGGGAGTGAAAAACTGTTTTTT | CASSQGSEKLFF
many | TRBJ2-7 | - | TRBV5-1 | TGCGCCAGCAGCTTAGGGGCCTACTCCTACGAGCAGTACTTC | CASSLGAYSYEQYF
many | TRBJ2-7 | - | TRBV27 | TGTGCCAGCAGTTTAGGGAAGAGTCACTACGAGCAGTACTTC | CASSLGKSHYEQYF
many | TRBJ2-1 | TRBD2 | TRBV6-5 | TGTGCCAGCAGTTCCAACTTGAAGCCGGGACTAGCGGGGATGATCTCCTACAATGAGCAGTTCTTC | CASSSNLKPGLAGMISYNEQFF
many | TRBJ2-1 | - | TRBV6-2/TRBV6-3 | TGTGCCAGCAGTGGGGCAGATTACAATGAGCAGTTCTTC | CASSGADYNEQFF
few | TRBJ2-1 | - | TRBV12-3/TRBV12-4 | TGTGCCAGCAGTTTAGTCTACAGCAGCTCCTACAATGAGCAGTTCTTC | CASSLVYSSSYNEQFF
many | TRBJ2-7 | - | TRBV7-2 | TGTGCCAGCAGCCCTACCTACAGCTCCTACGAGCAGTACTTC | CASSPTYSSYEQYF
many | TRBJ1-1 | TRBD1 | TRBV6-1 | TGTGCCAGCAGCAGACAGGGTGGGTGGACTGAAGCTTTCTTT | CASSRQGGWTEAFF
many | TRBJ2-7 | TRBD1 | TRBV12-3/TRBV12-4 | TGTGCCAGTGGACAGGGGCCCTACGAGCAGTACTTC | CASGQGPYEQYF
many | TRBJ1-1 | - | TRBV5-5 | TGTGCCAGCAGCACCGAGGGCGTCGGGACTGAAGCTTTCTTT | CASSTEGVGTEAFF
many | TRBJ2-7 | - | TRBV7-2 | TGTGCCAGCAGCCCCCCAGGGGCAACGCACGAGCAGTACTTC | CASSPPGATHEQYF
- | TRBJ1-6 | TRBD1 | TRBV28 | TGTGCCAGCAGTGGACAGGAGAGCTCCTATAATTCACCCCTCCACTTT | CASSGQESSYNSPLHF